These 27 T cell receptor beta chains originate from one sample sequenced in a study of blood T cells in healthy people across ages. Combining a sample-barcoded 5' primer with a J-beta primer mix, a second PCR ran for roughly 6 to 11 cycles. From the 5' RACE reads, TCRdb called clonotypes with MiXCR, one entry per CDR3 protein. The sample has about 680,000 distinct CDR3 sequences; roughly 50% are singletons. The sample taken for sequencing was blood. All receptors come from a woman aged 55-75 years in good health.

This chain links TRBV15 with TRBJ2-1, with TRBD2 matching 7 bases. The end of the DNA aligns better with TRBJ2-7, so the J call may be wrong. CDR1 LNHNV and CDR2 YYDKDF come from the germline V gene (reference sequence). This CDR3 contains 15 residues. The CDR3 DNA reads as TGTGCCACCAGCCCCCAGCGGGGCCCCTACAATGAGCAGTACTTC. Protein sequence: CATSPQRGPYNEQYF.

The CDR3 coding sequence is TGCGCCAGCAGCTTGGGGTCTAGCGGGACAACCTACGAGCAGTACTTC. Protein product: CASSLGSSGTTYEQYF. The V call is TRBV5-1, the J call TRBJ2-7; 9 bases match TRBD2. The CDR3 is 16 residues long. Looked up from germline, CDR1 is SGHRS and CDR2 is YFSETQ. The trim removed 0 bases at V and 2 bases at J, leaving 6 bases unmatched.

This clonotype was counted between two and nine times. This chain joins TRBV7-2 and TRBJ2-7; D might be TRBD1 (6 bases). This CDR3 is built from 17 residues. The germline V gene encodes CDR1 SGHTA and CDR2 FQGNSA. V was clipped by 5 bases and J by 5 bases, with 25 bases between them. The CDR3 here is CASSLLRGSAAKNEQYF. DNA for the CDR3: TGTGCCAGCAGCCTCCTTAGGGGGAGCGCGGCTAAGAACGAGCAGTACTTC.

Many counts were recorded for this clonotype. The chain employs TRBV29-1 and TRBJ2-7; 8 positions match TRBD1. V dropped 7 bases and J dropped 6; count of bases not matched to a gene: 14. CDR3 length: 14 residues. Per germline, CDR1 SQVTM and CDR2 ANQGSEA. CDR3 sequence reads: CSAREPGQVVEQYF. CDR3 DNA: TGCAGCGCGAGAGAACCGGGACAGGTGGTCGAGCAGTACTTC.

This clonotype appeared a few times. The J gene is TRBJ2-3, the V gene TRBV4-2; D gene ambiguous. CDR1 LGHNA and CDR2 YNFKEQ come from the germline V gene. Trimming took off 4 bases at V and 9 bases at J, with 17 bases between the two ends. The CDR3 has 14 residues. CDR3 in amino acids: CASSLARAGETQYF. The DNA for the CDR3 is TGTGCCAGCAGCCTGGCCCGGGCCGGTGAGACGCAGTATTTT.

This clonotype has just a few counts. The chain links TRBV14 to TRBJ1-2; no clear D gene. Germline V lookup: CDR1 SGHDN, CDR2 FVKESK. V gave up 0 bases and J gave up 5 bases, with 10 bases separating them. This CDR3 region has 14 residues. The CDR3 bases are TGTGCCAGCAGCCAAGAGATCGGACCGTATGGCTACACCTTC. It is translated as CASSQEIGPYGYTF. Looking up the rest from reference TRBV14 and TRBJ1-2 gives the full variable domain: EAGVTQFPSHSVIEKGQTVTLRCDPISGHDNLYWYRRVMGKEIKFLLHFVKESKQDESGMPNNRFLAERTGGTYSTLKVQPAELEDSGVYFCASSQEIGPYGYTFGSGTRLTVV.

The chain joins TRBV20-1 to TRBJ1-4; TRBD1 agrees at 8 bases. The length of the CDR3 is 12 residues. CDR1 is DFQATT and CDR2 is SNEGSKA in the germline V gene (reference sequence). J gave up 8 bases and V 6 bases, and 5 bases lay outside the gene matches. The CDR3 loop is CSAIQGAEKLFF. DNA of the CDR3: TGCAGTGCCATCCAGGGGGCGGAAAAACTGTTTTTT.

This clonotype was counted many times. The CDR3 DNA sequence: TGCAGCGCACGTGGACAGGACCAAGAGACCCAGTACTTC. Encoded protein: CSARGQDQETQYF. The rearrangement links TRBV20-1 to TRBJ2-5; 7 bases map to TRBD1. CDR1 DFQATT and CDR2 SNEGSKA come from the germline V gene (reference sequence). The CDR3 spans 13 residues.

This clonotype was observed once. The chain joins TRBV7-9 to TRBJ2-5; a weak D match, TRBD2 (6 bases). The J call may be in error: the DNA end matches TRBJ2-7 better. The CDR3 has 15 residues. Germline V gene lookup returns CDR1 SEHNR and CDR2 FQNEAQ (reference sequence). The CDR3 nucleotides read TGTGCCAGCAGCCCCTCAGGACTATCCTTTTACGAGCAGTACTTC. It specifies CASSPSGLSFYEQYF.

This clonotype was counted ten times or more. Written as DNA, the CDR3 is TGTGCCAGCAGTCTCGACCGACAGGGGCAGGGATACGAGCAGTACTTC. Amino acid sequence: CASSLDRQGQGYEQYF. This chain uses TRBV12-3 or TRBV12-4 with TRBJ2-7, with TRBD1 matching over 8 bases. The CDR3 is made up of 16 amino acids. Trimming took 5 bases from V and 4 from J; bases not matched to a gene: 13.

The chain is built from TRBV6-5 and TRBJ1-2; D is perhaps TRBD1 (5 bases). The CDR3 has 13 amino acids. Germline CDR1 is MNHEY and CDR2 is SVGAGI. V was clipped by 6 bases and J by 4 bases, with 12 bases between them. Here the CDR3 DNA reads TGTGCCAGCAGGTTCCCAGGGTCCTATGGCTACACCTTC. Its translation: CASRFPGSYGYTF.

The chain is built from TRBV28 and TRBJ1-3; 7 nucleotides match TRBD1. The germline V gene encodes CDR1 MDHEN and CDR2 SYDVKM. The CDR3 has 15 amino acids. V trimming: 8 bases; J trimming: 0 bases; junction bases outside the gene matches: 7. The CDR3, as DNA: TGTGCCAGCGAGGGACAGCCAGACTCTGGAAACACCATATATTTT. It encodes CASEGQPDSGNTIYF.

This clonotype appeared a few times. The V gene is TRBV20-1, the J gene TRBJ2-3; 11 bases agree with TRBD2. V trimming: 0 bases; J trimming: 3 bases; junction bases outside the gene matches: 8. Germline V gene data show CDR1 as DFQATT and CDR2 as SNEGSKA (reference sequence). The length of the CDR3 is 17 residues. As DNA, the CDR3 is TGCAGTGCTAGAGATCGAACTAGCGGGAGAGGTACAGATACGCAGTATTTT. It codes for CSARDRTSGRGTDTQYF.

The chain couples TRBV12-3 or TRBV12-4 to TRBJ2-1; 7 bases are a match to TRBD2. The CDR3 extends over 13 amino acids. The V gene end was trimmed by 6 bases and the J gene end by 6 bases; junction bases not matched to a gene: 5. The CDR3 coding sequence is TGTGCCAGCAGGTTTACTAGCGCCAATGAGCAGTTCTTC. It yields the protein CASRFTSANEQFF.

This chain connects TRBV5-1 to TRBJ1-1, with 8 bases identical to TRBD1. Losses at the gene ends were 4 bases for V and 8 bases for J; bases not matched to a gene: 16. CDR1 is SGHRS, CDR2 YFSETQ, per germline. CDR3 length equals 16 residues. CDR3: CASSPTGPGTGEEAFF. CDR3 sequence (DNA): TGCGCCAGCAGCCCAACCGGACCTGGGACAGGAGAAGAAGCTTTCTTT.

The chain uses TRBV18 and TRBJ2-7; a possible D gene is TRBD1 (6 bases). This CDR3 has 13 residues. The germline gives CDR1 KGHSH, CDR2 LQKENI. Trimming pared 8 bases from V and 1 base from J, leaving 12 bases between. CDR3 nucleotide sequence: TGTGCCAGCGCCTACAGGGATTCCTACGAGCAGTACTTC. Its protein is CASAYRDSYEQYF.

The CDR3 sequence: CASSIDWGQETQYF. The CDR3 bases are TGTGCCAGCAGCATCGATTGGGGCCAAGAGACCCAGTACTTC. The chain recombines TRBV7-2 with TRBJ2-5; no clear D gene. V was clipped by 5 bases and J by 1 base, with 11 bases between them. From germline, CDR1 is SGHTA and CDR2 FQGNSA. CDR3 size: 14 residues. The full variable domain, in which reference TRBV7-2 and TRBJ2-5 provide the parts outside the CDR3, is GAGVSQSPSNKVTEKGKDVELRCDPISGHTALYWYRQSLGQGLEFLIYFQGNSAPDKSGLPSDRFSAERTGGSVSTLTIQRTQQEDSAVYLCASSIDWGQETQYFGPGTRLLVL.

The chain uses TRBV20-1 and TRBJ1-4; D unclear. The CDR3 totals 13 residues. Trimming took 4 bases from V and 0 from J, leaving 6 bases between them. Germline V CDR1 and CDR2: DFQATT, SNEGSKA (reference sequence). The CDR3 DNA reads as TGCAGTGCTACCAGGTCAACTAATGAAAAACTGTTTTTT. It is translated as CSATRSTNEKLFF.

Concerning this clonotype: This may come from a read error, since a much larger clone is one base off. The V and J genes are TRBV7-2 and TRBJ2-2, with unresolved D. In germline, CDR1 is SGHTA, CDR2 FQGNSA. Trimming pared 1 base from V and 6 bases from J, leaving 6 bases between. CDR3 length equals 13 residues. The CDR3 spells CASSLGAPGELFF. The CDR3 bases are TGTGCCAGCAGCTTAGGAGCCCCCGGGGAGCTGTTTTTT. The full variable domain, with the rest looked up from reference TRBV7-2 and TRBJ2-2, is GAGVSQSPSNKVTEKGKDVELRCDPISGHTALYWYRQSLGQGLEFLIYFQGNSAPDKSGLPSDRFSAERTGGSVSTLTIQRTQQEDSAVYLCASSLGAPGELFFGEGSRLTVL.

The chain employs TRBV25-1 and TRBJ1-2; D not certain. V lost 4 bases to trimming and J lost 3 bases, with 9 bases between them. This CDR3 comprises 13 residues. Germline CDR1 is MGHDK and CDR2 is SYGVNS. The CDR3 DNA is TGTGCCAGCAGTGGGACTATTGACTATGGCTACACCTTC. Translated, it gives CASSGTIDYGYTF.

V is TRBV18 and J is TRBJ2-5; the match to TRBD1 covers 8 bases. In germline, CDR1 is KGHSH, CDR2 LQKENI. The CDR3 is made up of 15 amino acids. Losses at the gene ends were 6 bases for V and 4 bases for J; bases not matched to a gene: 10. CDR3 nucleotide sequence: TGTGCCAGCTCGCGCAGGGGGCGGGACGGAGAGACCCAGTACTTC. Translating it yields CASSRRGRDGETQYF.

The chain is built from TRBV6-5 and TRBJ2-7; the D is unclear. Trimming pared 0 bases from V and 1 base from J, leaving 13 bases between. From germline, CDR1 is MNHEY and CDR2 SVGAGI. The CDR3 loop spans 16 amino acids. The CDR3 spells CASSYSKARISYEQYF. Here the CDR3 DNA reads TGTGCCAGCAGTTACTCGAAGGCCAGGATTTCCTACGAGCAGTACTTC.

The CDR3 sequence is CSARGQGRDTQYF. CDR3 DNA sequence: TGCAGTGCTAGGGGACAGGGTAGAGATACGCAGTATTTT. This rearrangement joins TRBV20-1 to TRBJ2-3; 9 bases map to TRBD1. CDR1 DFQATT and CDR2 SNEGSKA come from the germline V gene (reference sequence). The ends lost 3 bases at V and 5 bases at J; junction bases unmatched: 3. This CDR3 is built from 13 residues.

The V call is TRBV2, the J call TRBJ1-2; D gene ambiguous. The germline CDR1 and CDR2 sequences are SNHLY and FYNNEI. V lost 2 bases and J 1 base, leaving 8 bases between the germline ends. The CDR3 has 14 residues. CDR3 residues: CASSEWRINYGYTF. CDR3 in DNA: TGTGCCAGCAGTGAATGGCGGATTAACTATGGCTACACCTTC.

The chain has TRBV25-1 and TRBJ2-5, with D unresolved. The CDR3 covers 12 residues. Germline CDR1 is MGHDK and CDR2 is SYGVNS. V lost 6 bases to trimming and J lost 5 bases, with 10 bases between them. The chain's CDR3 is CASSYDGETQYF. Written as DNA, the CDR3 is TGTGCCAGCAGCTACGACGGGGAGACCCAGTACTTC.

In this sample, this clonotype turned up a few times. The chain couples TRBV29-1 to TRBJ2-1, with 13 bases lining up with TRBD2. J was trimmed by 6 bases and V by 7 bases; bases with no gene match: 9. Germline assignment: CDR1 SQVTM and CDR2 ANQGSEA. This CDR3 is 15 amino acids long. CDR3 amino acids: CSAPSTSGGGNEQFF. The CDR3 region has the DNA TGCAGCGCCCCCTCCACTAGCGGGGGGGGCAATGAGCAGTTCTTC.

On this clonotype: A junction end diverges from the germline sequence, so it may reflect a read error. The genes are TRBV7-2 and TRBJ2-4; 7 nucleotides agree with TRBD2. CDR1 is SGHTA and CDR2 is FQGNSA in the germline V gene. The CDR3 extends over 14 amino acids. In DNA form, the CDR3 reads TGTGCCAGCAGCCCCCGACTAGCCGAAAACATTCAGTACTTC. Translating it yields CASSPRLAENIQYF. Full variable domain (missing parts from reference TRBV7-2 and TRBJ2-4): GAGVSQSPSNKVTEKGKDVELRCDPISGHTALYWYRQSLGQGLEFLIYFQGNSAPDKSGLPSDRFSAERTGGSVSTLTIQRTQQEDSAVYLCASSPRLAENIQYFGAGTRLSVL.